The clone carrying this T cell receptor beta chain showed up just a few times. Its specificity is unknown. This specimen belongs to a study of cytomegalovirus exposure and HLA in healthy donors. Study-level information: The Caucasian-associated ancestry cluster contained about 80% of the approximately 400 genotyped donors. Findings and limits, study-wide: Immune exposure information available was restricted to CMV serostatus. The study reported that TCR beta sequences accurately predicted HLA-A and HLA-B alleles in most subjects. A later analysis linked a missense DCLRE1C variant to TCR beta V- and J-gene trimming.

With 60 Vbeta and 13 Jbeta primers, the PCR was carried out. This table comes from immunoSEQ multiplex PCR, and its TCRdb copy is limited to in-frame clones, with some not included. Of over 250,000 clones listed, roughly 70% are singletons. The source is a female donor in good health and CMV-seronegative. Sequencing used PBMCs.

The CDR3, as DNA: TGTGCCATCAGTGAGTCGGGAACTAGTGGAAAGTTCTTC. It is translated as CAISESGTSGKFF. The genes are TRBV10-3 and TRBJ2-1, with TRBD2 as a possible D gene (5 bases). V lost 0 bases to trimming and J lost 14 bases, with 14 bases between them. Germline V gene sequence: CDR1 ENHRY, CDR2 SYGVKD. CDR3 length equals 13 residues.